The 26 T cell receptor beta chains given below trace back to one sample, sequenced in a study of T-cell memory formation after mild COVID-19. TCRdb fed the 5' RACE reads into MiXCR, producing one record per CDR3 protein. The data contain hundreds of thousands of distinct CDR3 sequences, about an eighth of them seen just once; the ten biggest clones take up about 20%. Sequenced input: PBMCs or a T cell subset sorted from them (not recorded which). The receptor source for this set is a man younger than 35 who had mild COVID-19 (a few samples of this study predate the infection). Cell type and time point are not known.

V usage is TRBV4-1 and J usage is TRBJ1-2; TRBD1 is a possible D gene (5 bases). Germline lookup yields CDR1 MGHRA and CDR2 YSYEKL. The CDR3 runs to 14 residues. Trimming cost V 7 bases and J 8 bases, with 20 bases left between them. The CDR3 spells CASTRSGGLRGYTF. For the CDR3, the DNA is TGCGCCAGCACCCGAAGCGGGGGTCTGAGGGGCTACACCTTC.

The chain uses TRBV20-1 and TRBJ2-3; 8 positions match TRBD2. CDR1 and CDR2 (germline): DFQATT, SNEGSKA (reference sequence). CDR3 length: 14 residues. V was clipped by 6 bases and J by 5 bases; unmatched bases: 10. CDR3 sequence reads: CSASLPGGQDTQYF. The DNA for the CDR3 is TGCAGTGCGAGCTTACCGGGGGGGCAAGATACGCAGTATTTT.

This clonotype was counted a few times. V gene TRBV6-2 or TRBV6-3 combines with J gene TRBJ2-5; possibly TRBD2 for D (5 bases). This CDR3 region has 15 residues. CDR1 is MNHEY and CDR2 is SVGEGT in the germline V gene. V lost 7 bases and J lost 4, with 19 bases in between. CDR3 in DNA: TGTGCCAGCATTGGTGATCCGCGGGTGCCAGAGACCCAGTACTTC. It yields the protein CASIGDPRVPETQYF.

This clonotype has a handful of counts. This rearrangement joins TRBV5-1 to TRBJ1-1; 9 bases line up with TRBD1. CDR1 SGHRS and CDR2 YFSETQ come from the germline V gene. V shed 3 bases and J 2 bases; nucleotides not matched to a gene: 5. CDR3 length equals 15 residues. CDR3 coding DNA: TGCGCCAGCAGCTGGGGGGACAGGGACAACACTGAAGCTTTCTTT. Its translation: CASSWGDRDNTEAFF. Together with reference TRBV5-1 and TRBJ1-1, the CDR3 gives the full variable domain: KAGVTQTPRYLIKTRGQQVTLSCSPISGHRSVSWYQQTPGQGLQFLFEYFSETQRNKGNFPGRFSGRQFSNSRSEMNVSTLELGDSALYLCASSWGDRDNTEAFFGQGTRLTVV.

The V and J genes are TRBV2 and TRBJ1-1; D not resolved. CDR3 size: 12 residues. V was shortened by 3 bases and J by 9 bases, with 11 bases between the two germline ends. Germline V gene data show CDR1 as SNHLY and CDR2 as FYNNEI. The CDR3, as DNA: TGTGCCAGCAGTGACTCCGGGCGTAAAGCTTTCTTT. It specifies CASSDSGRKAFF.

This clonotype was observed a handful of times. CDR3 sequence reads: CASSLRWTGNTEAFF. CDR3 sequence (DNA): TGTGCCAGCAGTTTACGGTGGACAGGAAACACTGAAGCTTTCTTT. The chain carries TRBV6-5 and TRBJ1-1, with 7 nucleotides matching TRBD1. The V gene end was trimmed by 4 bases and the J gene end by 2 bases; junction bases not matched to a gene: 7. Germline V gene lookup returns CDR1 MNHEY and CDR2 SVGAGI. The CDR3 has 15 amino acids.

The V and J genes are TRBV5-1 and TRBJ2-2, with 9 nucleotides matching TRBD1. The CDR3 totals 15 residues. V lost 4 bases to trimming and J lost 7 bases; unmatched junction nucleotides: 8. Germline loops: CDR1 SGHRS, CDR2 YFSETQ. CDR3 bases: TGCGCCAGCAGCGGTAACAGGGGGCTCGGCGGGGAGCTGTTTTTT. This encodes CASSGNRGLGGELFF.

V is TRBV7-9 and J is TRBJ2-1; a weak D match, TRBD1 (6 bases). The V gene's germline CDR1 is SEHNR and CDR2 FQNEAQ (reference sequence). V gave up 1 base and J gave up 6 bases, with 13 bases separating them. The CDR3 is 15 residues long. The CDR3 coding sequence is TGTGCCAGCAGCTTAGGACAGGTGGCAGGCAATGAGCAGTTCTTC. This encodes CASSLGQVAGNEQFF.

This clonotype was counted only a few times. The J gene is TRBJ1-1, the V gene TRBV12-3 or TRBV12-4, with TRBD1 matching over 9 bases. The CDR3 has 14 residues. The trim removed 3 bases at V and 6 bases at J, leaving 5 bases unmatched. The CDR3 region has the DNA TGTGCCAGCAGTTTGGCGGACAGGGGACCTGAAGCTTTCTTT. Amino acid sequence: CASSLADRGPEAFF.

The chain recombines TRBV19 with TRBJ1-2; TRBD1 is a possible D gene (5 bases). Germline V lookup: CDR1 LNHDA, CDR2 SQIVND (reference sequence). V dropped 7 bases and J dropped 4 bases, with 13 bases sitting between them. CDR3 length: 13 residues. CDR3 nucleotides: TGTGCCAGTACCATACAAGGGGCCTATGGCTACACCTTC. The encoded protein is CASTIQGAYGYTF.

CDR3 protein: CASSKQAGPYEQYF. CDR3 in DNA: TGTGCCAGCAGCAAACAGGCTGGGCCCTACGAGCAGTACTTC. V usage is TRBV9 and J usage is TRBJ2-7; D is perhaps TRBD1 (5 bases). The CDR3 covers 14 residues. Germline loops: CDR1 SGDLS, CDR2 YYNGEE. The germline V and J ends were trimmed by 4 bases and 2 bases, with 13 bases remaining between them.

The chain has TRBV7-2 and TRBJ2-1; D remains ambiguous. Germline V gene data show CDR1 as SGHTA and CDR2 as FQGNSA. The length of the CDR3 is 16 residues. V was shortened by 0 bases and J by 0 bases, with 9 bases between the two germline ends. The CDR3 nucleotides read TGTGCCAGCAGCTTAGCGGCCAGTAGCTCCTACAATGAGCAGTTCTTC. Translating gives CASSLAASSSYNEQFF.

This clonotype turned up a few times. The rearrangement links TRBV4-3 to TRBJ1-1, with D hard to call. The CDR3 sequence is 17 residues long. The germline gives CDR1 LGHNA, CDR2 YSLEER. Deletions cut 0 bases from V and 1 base from J, with 15 bases between. CDR3 in DNA: TGCGCCAGCAGCCAAGATGCAACCGGTTGGGCGAACACTGAAGCTTTCTTT. Translated, it gives CASSQDATGWANTEAFF.

This clonotype was detected many times. The V call is TRBV2, the J call TRBJ2-7; D uncertain. Deletions cut 0 bases from V and 0 bases from J, with 6 bases between. Germline assignment: CDR1 SNHLY and CDR2 FYNNEI. This CDR3 comprises 14 residues. CDR3 nucleotide sequence: TGTGCCAGCAGTGAAGCGCACGGCTCCTACGAGCAGTACTTC. It encodes CASSEAHGSYEQYF.

The chain employs TRBV3-1 and TRBJ1-2; TRBD1 agrees at 7 bases. Germline lookup yields CDR1 LGHDT and CDR2 YNNKEL (reference sequence). Losses at the gene ends were 3 bases for V and 5 bases for J; bases not matched to a gene: 6. This CDR3 region has 14 residues. CDR3: CASSQGDSIYGYTF. Here the CDR3 DNA reads TGTGCCAGCAGCCAGGGGGACAGTATTTATGGCTACACCTTC.

This clonotype was counted a few times. The gene calls are TRBV5-1 and TRBJ2-5; D might be TRBD2 (6 bases). The CDR3 covers 14 residues. Per the germline V gene, CDR1 is SGHRS and CDR2 is YFSETQ. Trimming cost V 7 bases and J 5 bases, with 18 bases left between them. For the CDR3, the DNA is TGCGCCAGCCAGATCGGGGGTGAGGCGGAGACCCAGTACTTC. As protein: CASQIGGEAETQYF.

Only a few counts were recorded for this clonotype. The rearrangement uses TRBV30 and TRBJ2-1; 9 bases agree with TRBD2. With 3 bases clipped from V and 0 bases from J, the junction kept 3 bases outside the gene matches. This CDR3 has 15 residues. Germline V lookup: CDR1 GTSNPN, CDR2 SVGIG (reference sequence). The CDR3 region is CAWSRLADSYNEQFF. CDR3 DNA sequence: TGTGCCTGGAGCCGACTAGCGGACTCCTACAATGAGCAGTTCTTC.

V gene TRBV20-1 combines with J gene TRBJ1-1, with unresolved D. V lost 0 bases, J lost 7 bases, and 9 bases lay in between. This CDR3 has 12 residues. CDR1 is DFQATT and CDR2 is SNEGSKA in the germline V gene (reference sequence). The CDR3 is CSAREVIIEAFF. CDR3 sequence (DNA): TGCAGTGCTAGAGAGGTGATTATTGAAGCTTTCTTT.

This clonotype showed up just a few times. The CDR3 loop reads CASISGNQETQYF. In nucleotides, the CDR3 is TGTGCCAGCATCTCCGGGAACCAAGAGACCCAGTACTTC. This sequence joins TRBV2 and TRBJ2-5; D is perhaps TRBD2 (5 bases). Germline CDR1 and CDR2: SNHLY and FYNNEI. The CDR3 is 13 residues long. Trimming left V 7 bases short and J 0 bases short, with 9 bases between.

The V and J genes are TRBV6-5 and TRBJ1-2; no clear D. Germline V gene lookup returns CDR1 MNHEY and CDR2 SVGAGI. This CDR3 has 14 amino acids. V was clipped by 0 bases and J by 5 bases, with 10 bases between them. This CDR3 is CASSYSRPQYGYTF. CDR3 bases: TGTGCCAGCAGTTACTCAAGACCCCAATATGGCTACACCTTC.

The chain has TRBV18 and TRBJ2-5; TRBD1 aligns across 8 bases. Germline loops: CDR1 KGHSH, CDR2 LQKENI. J was trimmed by 4 bases and V by 3 bases; bases with no gene match: 4. There are 14 residues in the CDR3. In nucleotides, the CDR3 is TGTGCCAGCTCACCCATGGACAGGGCAGAGACCCAGTACTTC. It is translated as CASSPMDRAETQYF. Complete variable domain (other parts from reference TRBV18 and TRBJ2-5): NAGVMQNPRHLVRRRGQEARLRCSPMKGHSHVYWYRQLPEEGLKFMVYLQKENIIDESGMPKERFSAEFPKEGPSILRIQQVVRGDSAAYFCASSPMDRAETQYFGPGTRLLVL.

The chain joins TRBV6-1 to TRBJ2-1, with 7 positions matching TRBD1. In germline, CDR1 is MNHNS, CDR2 SASEGT. The CDR3 runs to 15 residues. J lost 7 bases, V lost 2 bases, and 8 bases had no gene match. The CDR3, as DNA: TGTGCCAGCAGTGAAAGGGACAGAGGGCGGAATGAGCAGTTCTTC. Translating gives CASSERDRGRNEQFF.

This clonotype occurred a few times. V is TRBV5-6 and J is TRBJ2-7; 16 positions agree with TRBD2. In germline, CDR1 is SGHDT, CDR2 YYEEEE. V dropped 4 bases and J dropped 5; count of bases not matched to a gene: 9. CDR3 length: 17 amino acids. The CDR3 coding sequence is TGTGCCAGCAGCGGCGGGACTAGCGGGGGGGCAGGTCACGAGCAGTACGTC. It codes for CASSGGTSGGAGHEQYV.

The chain combines TRBV9 with TRBJ2-1; D possibly corresponds to TRBD1 (6 bases). The CDR3 totals 15 residues. Between the trimmed V and J ends, which lost 0 bases and 8 bases, there was a span of 15 bases. Germline V gene lookup returns CDR1 SGDLS and CDR2 YYNGEE. The DNA of the CDR3 is TGTGCCAGCAGCGTAGGGGCAGGGGCAAAGGATGAGCAGTTCTTC. Residues: CASSVGAGAKDEQFF.

The rearrangement uses TRBV20-1 and TRBJ1-5; perhaps TRBD1 as D (5 bases). Trimming pared 6 bases from V and 1 base from J, leaving 13 bases between. The CDR3 length is 14 residues. Per the germline V gene, CDR1 is DFQATT and CDR2 is SNEGSKA (reference sequence). The CDR3 DNA is TGCAGTGCGGTAAGGGGTCCAAGCAATCAGCCCCAGCATTTT. Translating gives CSAVRGPSNQPQHF.

There are a few counts of this clonotype. The gene calls are TRBV24-1 and TRBJ2-5; TRBD1 matches at 10 bases. Germline CDR1 reads KGHDR; CDR2 reads SFDVKD. Unmatched junction bases numbered 12, after V lost 5 bases and J lost 4 bases. The CDR3 is made up of 17 amino acids. CDR3 protein: CATSGTHRDRGSETQYF. The CDR3 bases are TGTGCCACCAGTGGAACCCACCGGGACAGGGGTTCAGAGACCCAGTACTTC.